These T cell receptor beta chains were read from a single sample in a study of human T cells and chemical hapten exposure. Each CDR3 protein gets one entry after TCRdb re-called the RACE reads with MiXCR. The table includes roughly 100,000 distinct CDR3 sequences, 8% to 10% detected once. Here the sequenced sample was whole blood, taken in connection with sensitization to the hapten diphenylcyclopropenone (DPC). The receptors stem from a middle-aged woman with alopecia areata. Some clones in this sample may be carry-over from other donors' samples. The CDR3 runs from the conserved cysteine through the conserved F or W. The D gene is left open where the match is weak. Rows give clone size only sometimes, using once, few, many, or a class for an expanded clone.

d_gene,abundance,v_gene,j_gene,CDR3nt,CDR3aa
TRBD1,many,TRBV28,TRBJ1-6,TGTGCCAGCAGTGGCCAGGGGGTAACGAGCTCCTATAATTCACCCCTCCACTTT,CASSGQGVTSSYNSPLHF
-,many,TRBV10-3,TRBJ2-1,TGTGCCATCAGTGAGCCCCATCGGGGTTGGGAGCAGTTCTTC,CAISEPHRGWEQFF
TRBD1,-,TRBV7-9,TRBJ1-1,TGTGCCAGCAGCTCCGGCCCGACAGGGTATACTGAAGCTTTCTTT,CASSSGPTGYTEAFF
TRBD1,few,TRBV7-2,TRBJ1-4,TGTGCCAGCAGCCGGGACAGGGGGACTGAAAAACTGTTTTTT,CASSRDRGTEKLFF
-,few,TRBV11-2,TRBJ2-3,TGTGCCAGCAGCTTAGAAGCATATACGCAGTATTTT,CASSLEAYTQYF
-,few,TRBV5-1,TRBJ2-7,TGCGCCAGCAGGAACAAACCATCATTCGGGCAGTACTTC,CASRNKPSFGQYF
-,few,TRBV29-1,TRBJ2-1,TGCAGCGCTCTACCTGGGGGTGAGCAGTTCTTC,CSALPGGEQFF
TRBD1,few,TRBV19,TRBJ2-6,TGTGCCAGTAGTATGAACAGGGGGCCAGGGGCCAACGTCCTGACTTTC,CASSMNRGPGANVLTF
-,-,TRBV5-6,TRBJ1-6,TGTGCCAGCCGGGGGCAGGGAGGCGCACCCCTCCACTTT,CASRGQGGAPLHF
TRBD1,many,TRBV24-1,TRBJ1-2,TGTGCCACCAGTGACCCTGGACAGGGTGCGGGCTACACCTTC,CATSDPGQGAGYTF
-,many,TRBV9,TRBJ2-3,TGTGCCAGCAGCGTAACTCTAAGCACAGATACGCAGTATTTT,CASSVTLSTDTQYF
-,many,TRBV6-1,TRBJ2-5,TGTGCCAGCAGCCGCCTCGCAGGGGCCGGGGGCCAAGAGACCCAGTACTTC,CASSRLAGAGGQETQYF
TRBD1,many,TRBV4-1,TRBJ1-4,TGCGCCAGCAGCCAAGACATAACAGGGGCAAACAATAATGAAAAACTGTTTTTT,CASSQDITGANNNEKLFF
TRBD1,-,TRBV7-9,TRBJ2-3,TGTGCCAGCTACGAGGGAAGGGGGCTGGGTACGCAGTATTTT,CASYEGRGLGTQYF
TRBD2,few,TRBV6-2/TRBV6-3,TRBJ2-1,TGTGCCAGCAGTTATAGCGGGGGCTACAATGAGCAGTTCTTC,CASSYSGGYNEQFF